This TCR beta chain was identified during a study of cytomegalovirus exposure and HLA in healthy donors. Study-wide findings and caveats: Researchers reported in a later analysis that a missense DCLRE1C variant was tied to TCR beta V- and J-gene trimming.

Both 60 Vbeta primers and 13 Jbeta primers went into the PCR. Only in-frame clones appear in the TCRdb table, and some are missing; sequencing was by immunoSEQ multiplex PCR. The table has 200,000 to 250,000 clones, more than 65% seen once. This clone was seen more than once but under ten times. What it binds is not known. The V end lost 5 bases, the J end lost 0 bases, and 12 bases lay between the germline ends. CDR1 and CDR2 (germline): SGHRS, YFSETQ. The CDR3 spans 15 residues. Sequencing used PBMCs. The clonotype originates from a woman younger than 45 in good health and CMV-seronegative. V gene TRBV5-1 combines with J gene TRBJ1-3; D is possibly TRBD1 (5 bases). CDR3 bases: TGCGCCAGCAGTCCCCGACAGAGCTCTGGAAACACCATATATTTT. This codes for CASSPRQSSGNTIYF.